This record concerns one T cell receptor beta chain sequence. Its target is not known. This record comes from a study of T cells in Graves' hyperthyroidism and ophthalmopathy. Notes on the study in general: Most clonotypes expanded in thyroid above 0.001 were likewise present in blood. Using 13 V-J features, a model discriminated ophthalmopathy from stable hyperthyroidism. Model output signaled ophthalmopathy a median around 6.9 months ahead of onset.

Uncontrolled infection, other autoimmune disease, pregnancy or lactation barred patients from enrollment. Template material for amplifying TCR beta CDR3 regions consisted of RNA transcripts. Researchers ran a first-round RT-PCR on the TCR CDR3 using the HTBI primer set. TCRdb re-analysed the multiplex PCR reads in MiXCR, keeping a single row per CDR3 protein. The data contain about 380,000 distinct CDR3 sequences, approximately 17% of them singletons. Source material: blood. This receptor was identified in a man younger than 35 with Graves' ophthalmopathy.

Here the CDR3 reads CASRPGSLKVDSPLHF. CDR3 in DNA: TGTGCCAGCAGACCAGGCTCACTCAAAGTGGATTCACCCCTCCACTTT. The V and J genes are TRBV5-4 and TRBJ1-6; D unclear. Trimming pared 5 bases from V and 8 bases from J, leaving 20 bases between. CDR1 and CDR2 from the germline V gene are SGHNT and YYREEE (reference sequence). The CDR3 loop spans 16 amino acids.